This T cell receptor beta chain was recorded in a study of identical twins (dated by TCRdb to the mid-2010s). Some background on the complete study: To test whether fetal clonotypes persist, this study deep-sequenced TCR alpha and beta repertoires from monozygotic twins, from unrelated adults of various ages, and from cord blood. Replicate twin experiments were performed at different times using different library preparation protocols to rule out contamination. General study outcomes and caveats: A weaker excess of twin sharing was found in beta out-of-frame sequences because the signal-to-noise ratio was lowered by fewer shared sequences. Fewer insertions were carried by abundant cord blood beta clonotypes; a weaker similar trend was observed in young adult naive repertoires, while no such trend was observed in memory repertoires. Compared with coincidental sharing between unrelated individuals, out-of-frame TCR alpha sequences shared between twins showed an excess of sequences with low generation probability. Zero-insertion analyses could be partly confounded by invariant T cells such as MAIT and iNKT, though diverse VJ usage argued against such confounding for most clonotypes. Out-of-frame TCR alpha sharing in monozygotic twins was systematically underestimated by recombination models, whereas sharing between unrelated individuals was in agreement with the recombination models. Conclusions relied on cross-sectional statistical analysis, since the same donors could not be followed over many years.

Libraries were built with 5' RACE. The reads were generated on an Illumina HiSeq 2000. Template switching added a universal primer binding site, and the final cDNA carried a unique molecular identifier that allowed TCR cDNA molecules to be counted accurately. Specific primers in the conserved constant-segment region were used to synthesize first-strand cDNA for the TCR alpha and beta chains. To control for contamination, every cDNA library was double barcoded, receiving both a SMART-Mk sample barcode and Illumina barcodes. TruSeq adapter sequences along with Illumina sample barcodes were introduced in two successive PCR steps. The TCR alpha and beta cDNA libraries were sequenced on the Illumina HiSeq platform using custom primers. The study's own analysis went as follows. Raw reads were processed with MiGEC to extract unique molecular identifiers, and MiXCR was used to determine CDR3 positions. Recombination models were inferred per individual with the repgenHMM and IGoR tools using an EM algorithm. The analysis of shared clonotypes was done with the tcR package in R, with sharing normalized by the product of cloneset sizes. Out-of-frame nonproductive sequences were analyzed to study raw recombination free of thymic and clonal selection effects. TCRdb's own reprocessing of the public reads used fastp at Q25 and MiXCR and kept productive beta chains. Each entry is one CDR3 protein sequence, shown with its most common DNA and genes. In this record, the V and J calls reflect TCRdb's handling and not the investigators' own analysis. The sample includes 500,000 to 550,000 distinct CDR3 sequences, with approximately 20% observed a single time. The ten largest clones capture 0.48% of the sample.

The junction shows trimming of 9 bases on V and 5 bases on J, and the gene matches do not reach 10 bases of it. Including cysteine and phenylalanine, the CDR3 has 14 amino acids. Of all the DNA, just the CDR3 is kept, 42 bases in frame from base 1. CDR1 and CDR2, looked up from the germline V gene, are SNHLY and FYNNEI. To note about this clonotype: No cognate antigen has been identified for it. No base-level quality is on record; no much larger clone is a single base apart.

Only healthy Caucasian donors were included. Three pairs of female monozygotic twins, all aged about 18 to 29 years, made up the twin cohort. Positive isolation kits from Invitrogen were used to isolate CD4+ and CD8+ T cell populations. This sample was also put to use in a study of yellow fever vaccine responses in identical twins. Taken from the second paper: According to the authors, the vaccine-induced T cell response in identical twins seemed to be partly convergent and partly specific to each individual. In the study, vaccine-responding T cell clones were precisely tracked in identical twins.

This receptor was taken from a woman younger than 35 in good health. The sample was CD4+ T cells sorted from blood. This chain joins TRBV2 to TRBJ2-1; TRBD2 aligns with 7 central bases. The DNA is TGTGCCAGTCGGGCTCGAGCGGGGAACAATGAGCAGTTCTTC. Its protein is CASRARAGNNEQFF.